This entry features one T cell receptor beta chain sequence. This sample is drawn from a study of cytomegalovirus exposure and HLA in healthy donors. V was shortened by 4 bases and J by 2 bases, with 14 bases between the two germline ends. The CDR3 sequence is 15 residues long. CDR1 SGHVS and CDR2 FQNEAQ come from the germline V gene. The PCR employed 60 Vbeta primers together with 13 Jbeta primers. Sequencing used immunoSEQ multiplex PCR; TCRdb keeps in-frame clones, though not all of them. The profile covers 200,000 or so clones, with roughly three quarters appearing a single time and more than 0.35% taken by the ten largest.

The chain uses TRBV7-8 and TRBJ2-5, with D possibly matching TRBD2 (6 bases). The source material was PBMCs. This clonotype was sampled from a male donor in good health and CMV-seropositive. The CDR3 spells CASSSRDDPQETQYF. For the CDR3, the DNA is TGTGCCAGCAGCTCGCGGGACGATCCACAAGAGACCCAGTACTTC.